These 24 T cell receptor beta chains originate from one sample sequenced in a study of PD-1 blockade in classical Hodgkin lymphoma. All patients relapsed after autologous stem cell transplantation, and brentuximab vedotin exposure varied. Only in-frame clones appear in the TCRdb table, and some are missing; sequencing was by immunoSEQ multiplex PCR. Of around 19,000 clones listed, roughly 73% are singletons. The material sequenced was peripheral blood mononuclear cells (PBMCs), taken before the second cycle of nivolumab. Receptor source: a human donor with classical Hodgkin lymphoma.

This clone was picked up a small number of times. The chain couples TRBV28 to TRBJ1-2; 12 nucleotides align to TRBD1. Germline CDR1 MDHEN, CDR2 SYDVKM. This CDR3 contains 15 residues. The trim removed 6 bases at V and 8 bases at J, leaving 10 bases unmatched. The CDR3 reads CASSTLGQGAGGYTF. DNA of the CDR3: TGTGCCAGCAGCACACTGGGACAGGGGGCTGGAGGCTACACCTTC.

The chain employs TRBV6-1 and TRBJ1-1; TRBD1 is a possible D gene (6 bases). The CDR3 extends over 12 amino acids. Germline CDR1 and CDR2: MNHNS and SASEGT. V was shortened by 10 bases and J by 4 bases, with 13 bases between the two germline ends. CDR3 sequence: CAIRGPGTEAFF. The CDR3 nucleotides read TGTGCCATCAGGGGACCGGGCACTGAAGCTTTCTTT.

The chain recombines TRBV7-9 with TRBJ2-1; TRBD1 might be the D (6 bases). Germline assignment: CDR1 SEHNR and CDR2 FQNEAQ (reference sequence). This CDR3 is built from 14 residues. Trimming took 5 bases from V and 9 from J, leaving 17 bases between them. The CDR3 loop reads CASSEADSVREQFF. The CDR3 nucleotides read TGTGCCAGCAGCGAGGCGGACAGTGTCCGTGAGCAGTTCTTC. Combining the CDR3 with reference TRBV7-9 and TRBJ2-1 gives the whole variable domain DTGVSQNPRHKITKRGQNVTFRCDPISEHNRLYWYRQTLGQGPEFLTYFQNEAQLEKSRLLSDRFSAERPKGSFSTLEIQRTEQGDSAMYLCASSEADSVREQFFGPGTRLTVL.

The rearrangement links TRBV30 to TRBJ2-7, with 7 positions matching TRBD2. V was clipped by 0 bases and J by 6 bases; unmatched bases: 8. The CDR3 runs 14 residues. Germline CDR1 and CDR2: GTSNPN and SVGIG (reference sequence). CDR3 sequence reads: CAWSVGGRAREQYF. In nucleotides, the CDR3 is TGTGCCTGGAGTGTTGGTGGGAGGGCCCGCGAGCAGTACTTC.

The chain uses TRBV6-5 and TRBJ2-2; tentatively, D is TRBD2 (5 bases). The germline CDR1 and CDR2 sequences are MNHEY and SVGAGI. V lost 5 bases and J 4 bases, leaving 14 bases between the germline ends. The CDR3 is made up of 15 amino acids. CDR3 sequence: CASSGYYGGTGELFF. The DNA of the CDR3 is TGTGCCAGCAGTGGATACTACGGAGGCACCGGGGAGCTGTTTTTT.

The chain recombines TRBV5-1 with TRBJ2-7, with D tentatively TRBD2 (5 bases). CDR1 and CDR2 from the germline V gene are SGHRS and YFSETQ. V was clipped by 2 bases and J by 4 bases, with 13 bases between them. This CDR3 has 14 residues. Here the CDR3 DNA reads TGCGCCAGCAGCTTAGAAACGGGGTCGTACGAGCAGTACTTC. Protein product: CASSLETGSYEQYF.

This chain connects TRBV10-3 to TRBJ2-7; 11 bases line up with TRBD1. CDR1 is ENHRY, CDR2 SYGVKD, per germline. Unmatched junction bases numbered 3, after V lost 9 bases and J lost 2 bases. This CDR3 has 13 residues. Here the CDR3 DNA reads TGTGCCATGGGACAGGGGGTGACCTACGAGCAGTACTTC. This encodes CAMGQGVTYEQYF.

The chain employs TRBV28 and TRBJ2-7; D gene ambiguous. Germline V gene sequence: CDR1 MDHEN, CDR2 SYDVKM. The CDR3 extends over 16 amino acids. V was pared by 5 bases and J by 3 bases, with 20 bases between. The CDR3 here is CASSPLTLLGNYEQYF. The DNA for the CDR3 is TGTGCCAGCAGTCCGCTCACGCTTCTCGGCAACTACGAGCAGTACTTC.

The CDR3: CASSQAGRSYEQYF. The CDR3 DNA sequence: TGCGCCAGCAGCCAGGCGGGGCGCTCCTACGAGCAGTACTTC. V is TRBV4-1 and J is TRBJ2-7, with D tentatively TRBD2 (6 bases). CDR3 size: 14 residues. Trimming removed 3 bases at V and 0 bases at J, with 9 bases between. Germline V lookup: CDR1 MGHRA, CDR2 YSYEKL.

The chain combines TRBV5-1 with TRBJ2-7; 16 bases map to TRBD2. Per germline, CDR1 SGHRS and CDR2 YFSETQ. CDR3 length: 16 amino acids. The trim removed 5 bases at V and 3 bases at J, leaving 5 bases unmatched. The DNA for the CDR3 is TGCGCCAGCAGGACGGGACTAGCGGGAGGGCTCTACGAGCAGTACTTC. Its protein product is CASRTGLAGGLYEQYF.

The V and J genes are TRBV6-5 and TRBJ2-1; TRBD1 aligns across 10 bases. Per germline, CDR1 MNHEY and CDR2 SVGAGI. After removal of 4 bases from V and 4 bases from J, the junction contained 7 bases not matched to a gene. The CDR3 is 16 residues long. CDR3 in amino acids: CASSSLRGQGYNEQFF. The CDR3 DNA sequence: TGTGCCAGCAGTTCCCTCCGGGGACAGGGGTACAATGAGCAGTTCTTC.

The chain carries TRBV15 and TRBJ2-1; TRBD2 matches 9 bases. This CDR3 spans 14 amino acids. V dropped 6 bases and J dropped 6; count of bases not matched to a gene: 6. Germline V gene lookup returns CDR1 LNHNV and CDR2 YYDKDF (reference sequence). CDR3 in amino acids: CATRRAGGLNEQFF. CDR3 nucleotides: TGTGCCACCAGACGAGCGGGAGGCCTCAATGAGCAGTTCTTC.

Written as DNA, the CDR3 is TGTGCCAGCAGCGAGACAGGGACTAATGAAAAACTGTTTTTT. This translates into CASSETGTNEKLFF. V gene TRBV6-5 combines with J gene TRBJ1-4, with 7 bases fitting TRBD1. Trimming at V came to 6 bases and at J to 2 bases, leaving 3 bases not matched to a gene. The CDR3 covers 14 residues. Germline assignment: CDR1 MNHEY and CDR2 SVGAGI.

This clone was seen only once. The chain carries TRBV7-6 and TRBJ2-1, with 13 positions matching TRBD2. The CDR3 has 18 amino acids. Trimming at V came to 1 base and at J to 2 bases, leaving 5 bases not matched to a gene. Germline CDR1 reads SGHVS; CDR2 reads FNYEAQ. CDR3 coding DNA: TGTGCCAGCAGCTTAGAAGGACTAGCGGGAGTGCCCTACAATGAGCAGTTCTTC. This sequence encodes CASSLEGLAGVPYNEQFF.

The chain joins TRBV30 to TRBJ1-2; D remains unclear. V dropped 3 bases and J dropped 3 bases, with 5 bases sitting between them. The CDR3 is 11 amino acids. Germline CDR1 GTSNPN, CDR2 SVGIG (reference sequence). The CDR3 is CAWRPHYGYTF. The CDR3 nucleotides are TGTGCCTGGAGACCCCACTATGGCTACACCTTC.

The chain carries TRBV28 and TRBJ2-7; 8 bases align to TRBD2. Per germline, CDR1 MDHEN and CDR2 SYDVKM. The CDR3 is 14 residues long. V shed 5 bases and J 6 bases; nucleotides not matched to a gene: 9. In DNA, the CDR3 is TGTGCCAGCAGTAAGACTAGCGCGTCGACCGAGCAGTACTTC. It yields the protein CASSKTSASTEQYF.

This chain connects TRBV6-5 to TRBJ1-3, with D possibly being TRBD1 (6 bases). Trimming stripped 7 bases from V and 1 base from J, with 14 bases between. Germline CDR1 MNHEY, CDR2 SVGAGI. The CDR3 runs to 15 residues. The DNA for the CDR3 is TGTGCCAGCAAACCTCAGGGGAGTTCTGGAAACACCATATATTTT. Translation: CASKPQGSSGNTIYF.

V gene TRBV28 combines with J gene TRBJ2-5; 9 nucleotides match TRBD1. The CDR3 extends over 15 amino acids. After removal of 6 bases from V and 4 bases from J, the junction contained 9 bases not matched to a gene. CDR1 is MDHEN, CDR2 SYDVKM, per germline. CDR3 residues: CASSLGQGRRETQYF. The DNA for the CDR3 is TGTGCCAGCAGCTTAGGACAGGGGCGCCGAGAGACCCAGTACTTC.

The rearrangement links TRBV7-8 to TRBJ2-6; 9 nucleotides match TRBD1. Looked up from germline, CDR1 is SGHVS and CDR2 is FQNEAQ. CDR3 size: 17 residues. Losses at the gene ends were 3 bases for V and 2 bases for J; bases not matched to a gene: 5. CDR3 sequence: CASSFGTGLAGANVLTF. CDR3 DNA: TGTGCCAGCAGCTTTGGGACAGGGCTCGCTGGGGCCAACGTCCTGACTTTC.

This chain links TRBV2 with TRBJ2-4, with TRBD1 identical over 12 bases. V lost 4 bases, J lost 5 bases, and 6 bases stayed unmatched. The germline gives CDR1 SNHLY, CDR2 FYNNEI. This CDR3 has 16 amino acids. The CDR3 region has the DNA TGTGCCAGCAGTGGGAGGGGGACAGGGGGCCAAAACATTCAGTACTTC. Protein sequence: CASSGRGTGGQNIQYF. Variable domain in full (rest from reference TRBV2 and TRBJ2-4): EPEVTQTPSHQVTQMGQEVILRCVPISNHLYFYWYRQILGQKVEFLVSFYNNEISEKSEIFDDQFSVERPDGSNFTLKIRSTKLEDSAMYFCASSGRGTGGQNIQYFGAGTRLSVL.

V and J are TRBV7-2 and TRBJ2-3; 12 bases are shared with TRBD2. The germline V gene has CDR1 SGHTA and CDR2 FQGNSA. The trim removed 0 bases at V and 3 bases at J, leaving 4 bases unmatched. This CDR3 has 17 amino acids. CDR3 coding DNA: TGTGCCAGCAGCTTAGCGACTACTAGCGGGAGGACAGATACGCAGTATTTT. Translating gives CASSLATTSGRTDTQYF.

The chain employs TRBV27 and TRBJ2-7; 12 nucleotides line up with TRBD2. CDR1 and CDR2 from the germline V gene are MNHEY and SMNVEV (reference sequence). V lost 5 bases and J lost 3; bases outside the gene matches: 8. This CDR3 has 16 residues. This chain's CDR3 is CASSPTPGLAGYEQYF. CDR3 sequence (DNA): TGTGCCAGCAGTCCAACTCCGGGACTAGCGGGCTACGAGCAGTACTTC.

This sequence joins TRBV19 and TRBJ1-4, with a tentative D call TRBD1 (5 bases). Germline-derived CDR1 and CDR2 are LNHDA and SQIVND (reference sequence). The CDR3 consists of 12 residues. Trimming took 4 bases from V and 11 from J, leaving 11 bases between them. The CDR3 loop reads CASSRTPQKLFF. DNA of the CDR3: TGTGCCAGTAGTAGGACACCGCAGAAACTGTTTTTT.

The chain joins TRBV6-6 to TRBJ2-7; no reliable D call. The CDR3 extends over 13 amino acids. The germline V gene encodes CDR1 MNHNY and CDR2 SVGAGI (reference sequence). Trimming took off 7 bases at V and 7 bases at J, with 17 bases between the two ends. CDR3 DNA: TGTGCCAGCACCACCGGGCCGTCTAGGGAGCAGTACTTC. Its protein product is CASTTGPSREQYF.